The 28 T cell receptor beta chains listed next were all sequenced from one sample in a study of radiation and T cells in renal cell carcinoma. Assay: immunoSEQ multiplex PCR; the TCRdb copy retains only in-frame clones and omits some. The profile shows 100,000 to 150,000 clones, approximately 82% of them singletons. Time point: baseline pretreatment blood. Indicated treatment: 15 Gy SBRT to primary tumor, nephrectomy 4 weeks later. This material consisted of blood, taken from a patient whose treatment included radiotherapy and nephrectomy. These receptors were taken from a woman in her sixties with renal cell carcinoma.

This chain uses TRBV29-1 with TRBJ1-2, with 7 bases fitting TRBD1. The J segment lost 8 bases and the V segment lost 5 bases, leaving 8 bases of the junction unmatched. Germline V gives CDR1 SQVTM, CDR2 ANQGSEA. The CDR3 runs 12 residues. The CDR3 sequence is CSVTKDRYGYTF. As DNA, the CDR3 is TGCAGCGTTACAAAGGACAGGTACGGCTACACCTTC.

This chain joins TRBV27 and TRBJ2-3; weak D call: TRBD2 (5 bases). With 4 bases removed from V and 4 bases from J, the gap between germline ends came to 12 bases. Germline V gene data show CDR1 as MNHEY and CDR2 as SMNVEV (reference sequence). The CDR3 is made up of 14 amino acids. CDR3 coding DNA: TGTGCCAGCAGTTCCCGGACTGGGGCAGATACGCAGTATTTT. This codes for CASSSRTGADTQYF.

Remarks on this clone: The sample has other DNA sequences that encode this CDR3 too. CDR3 bases: TGTGCCAGCAGAGTGAACACTGAAGCTTTCTTT. This sequence encodes CASRVNTEAFF. J is TRBJ1-1 and V is TRBV28; D not resolved. Germline V gene data show CDR1 as MDHEN and CDR2 as SYDVKM. V was clipped by 6 bases and J by 0 bases, with 2 bases between them. CDR3 length: 11 residues.

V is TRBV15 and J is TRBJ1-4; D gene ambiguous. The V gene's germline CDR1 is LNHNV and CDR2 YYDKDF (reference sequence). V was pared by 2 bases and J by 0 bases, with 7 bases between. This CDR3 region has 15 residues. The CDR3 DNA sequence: TGTGCCACCAGCAGATCTGCAACAACTAATGAAAAACTGTTTTTT. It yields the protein CATSRSATTNEKLFF.

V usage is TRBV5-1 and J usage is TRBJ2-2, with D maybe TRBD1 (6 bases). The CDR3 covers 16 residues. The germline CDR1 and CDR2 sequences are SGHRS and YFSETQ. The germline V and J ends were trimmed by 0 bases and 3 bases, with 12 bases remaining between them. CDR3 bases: TGCGCCAGCAGCTTGGTAGGGACACCTGACACCGGGGAGCTGTTTTTT. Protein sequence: CASSLVGTPDTGELFF.

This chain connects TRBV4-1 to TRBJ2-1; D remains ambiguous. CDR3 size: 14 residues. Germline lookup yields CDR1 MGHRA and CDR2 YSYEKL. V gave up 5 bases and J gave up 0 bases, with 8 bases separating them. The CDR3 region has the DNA TGCGCCAGCAGCGGGCCGAGCTCCTACAATGAGCAGTTCTTC. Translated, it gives CASSGPSSYNEQFF.

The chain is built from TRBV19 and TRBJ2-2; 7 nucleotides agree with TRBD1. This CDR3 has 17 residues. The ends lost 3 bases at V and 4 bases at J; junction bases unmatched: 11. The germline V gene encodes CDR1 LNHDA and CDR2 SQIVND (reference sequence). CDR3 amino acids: CASSIQLGGVGTGELFF. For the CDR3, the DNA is TGTGCCAGTAGTATTCAACTAGGGGGCGTGGGCACCGGGGAGCTGTTTTTT.

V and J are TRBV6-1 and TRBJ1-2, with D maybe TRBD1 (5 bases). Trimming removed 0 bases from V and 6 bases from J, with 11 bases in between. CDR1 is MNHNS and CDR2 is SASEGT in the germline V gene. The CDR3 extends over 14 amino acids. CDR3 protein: CASSEAGLRDGYTF. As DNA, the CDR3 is TGTGCCAGCAGTGAAGCGGGGCTCCGGGATGGCTACACCTTC.

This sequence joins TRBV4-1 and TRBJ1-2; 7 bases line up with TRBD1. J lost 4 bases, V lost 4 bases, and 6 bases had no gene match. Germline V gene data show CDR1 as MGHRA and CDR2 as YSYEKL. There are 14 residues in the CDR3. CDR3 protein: CASSRDSPGYGYTF. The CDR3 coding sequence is TGCGCCAGCAGCCGGGACAGTCCTGGCTATGGCTACACCTTC.

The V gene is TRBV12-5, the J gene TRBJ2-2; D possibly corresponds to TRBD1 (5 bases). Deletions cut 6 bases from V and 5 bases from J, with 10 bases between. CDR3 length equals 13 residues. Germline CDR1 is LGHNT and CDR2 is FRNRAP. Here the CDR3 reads CASGRDGTGELFF. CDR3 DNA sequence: TGTGCTAGTGGCAGGGATGGGACCGGGGAGCTGTTTTTT.

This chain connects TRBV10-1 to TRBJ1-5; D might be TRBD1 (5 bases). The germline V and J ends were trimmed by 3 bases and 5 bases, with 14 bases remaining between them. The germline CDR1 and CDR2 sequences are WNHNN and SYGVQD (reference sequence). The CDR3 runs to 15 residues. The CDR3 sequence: CASSDLGRDDQPQHF. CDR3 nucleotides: TGCGCCAGCAGTGACTTGGGCAGGGATGATCAGCCCCAGCATTTT.

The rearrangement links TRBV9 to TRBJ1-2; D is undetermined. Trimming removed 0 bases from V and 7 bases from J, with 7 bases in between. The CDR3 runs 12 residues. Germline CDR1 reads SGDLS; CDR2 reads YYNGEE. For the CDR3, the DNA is TGTGCCAGCAGCGTAGCTGAGGGTGGCTACACCTTC. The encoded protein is CASSVAEGGYTF.

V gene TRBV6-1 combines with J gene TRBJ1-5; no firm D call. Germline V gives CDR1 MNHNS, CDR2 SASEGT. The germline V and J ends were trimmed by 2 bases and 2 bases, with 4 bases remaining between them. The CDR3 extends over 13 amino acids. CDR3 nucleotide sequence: TGTGCCAGCAGTGAATTCGGCAATCAGCCCCAGCATTTT. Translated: CASSEFGNQPQHF.

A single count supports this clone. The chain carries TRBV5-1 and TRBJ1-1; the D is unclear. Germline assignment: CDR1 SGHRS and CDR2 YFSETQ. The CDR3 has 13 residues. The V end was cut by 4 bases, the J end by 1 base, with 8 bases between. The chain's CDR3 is CASSPPSNTEAFF. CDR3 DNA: TGCGCCAGCAGCCCCCCCTCGAACACTGAAGCTTTCTTT.

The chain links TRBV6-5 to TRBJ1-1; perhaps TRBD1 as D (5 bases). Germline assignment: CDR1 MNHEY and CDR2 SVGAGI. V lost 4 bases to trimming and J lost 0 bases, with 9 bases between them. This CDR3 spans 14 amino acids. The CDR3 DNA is TGTGCCAGCAGTTTCGACAGACTGAACACTGAAGCTTTCTTT. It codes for CASSFDRLNTEAFF.

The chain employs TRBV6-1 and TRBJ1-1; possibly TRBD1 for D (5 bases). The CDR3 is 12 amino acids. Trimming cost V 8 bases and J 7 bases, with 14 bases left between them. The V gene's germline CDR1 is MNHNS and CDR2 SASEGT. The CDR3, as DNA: TGTGCCAGCCAACCTGACCAGGGTGAAGCTTTCTTT. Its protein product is CASQPDQGEAFF.

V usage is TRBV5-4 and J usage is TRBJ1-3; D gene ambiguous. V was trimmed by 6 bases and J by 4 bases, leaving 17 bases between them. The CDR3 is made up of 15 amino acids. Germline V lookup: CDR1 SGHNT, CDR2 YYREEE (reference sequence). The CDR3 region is CASTLHGVMGNTIYF. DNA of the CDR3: TGTGCCAGCACCCTCCACGGGGTGATGGGAAACACCATATATTTT.

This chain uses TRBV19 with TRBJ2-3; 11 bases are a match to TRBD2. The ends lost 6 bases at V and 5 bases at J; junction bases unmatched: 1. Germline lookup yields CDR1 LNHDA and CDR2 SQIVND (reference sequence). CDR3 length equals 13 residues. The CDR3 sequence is CASSGTSGDTQYF. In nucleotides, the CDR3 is TGTGCCAGTAGCGGGACTAGCGGAGATACGCAGTATTTT.

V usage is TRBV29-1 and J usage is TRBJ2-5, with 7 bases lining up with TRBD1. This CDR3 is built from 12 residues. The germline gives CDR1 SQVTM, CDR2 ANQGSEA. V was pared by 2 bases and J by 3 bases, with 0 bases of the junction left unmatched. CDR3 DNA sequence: TGCAGCGTTGAACAGGGGGAAGAGACCCAGTACTTC. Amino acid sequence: CSVEQGEETQYF.

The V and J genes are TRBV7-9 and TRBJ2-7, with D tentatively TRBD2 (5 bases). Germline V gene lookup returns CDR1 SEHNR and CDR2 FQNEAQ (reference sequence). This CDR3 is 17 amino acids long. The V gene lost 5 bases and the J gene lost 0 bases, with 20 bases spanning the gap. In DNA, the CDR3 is TGTGCCAGCAGCCGACCGAATGGACTGTCGCGCTCCTACGAGCAGTACTTC. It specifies CASSRPNGLSRSYEQYF.

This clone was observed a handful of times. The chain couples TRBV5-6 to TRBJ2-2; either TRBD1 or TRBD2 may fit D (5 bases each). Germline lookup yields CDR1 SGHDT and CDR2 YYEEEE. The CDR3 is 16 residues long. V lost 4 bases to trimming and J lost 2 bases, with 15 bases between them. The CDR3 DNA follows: TGTGCCAGCAGCCCCGGGACGGAGACCAACACCGGGGAGCTGTTTTTT. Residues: CASSPGTETNTGELFF. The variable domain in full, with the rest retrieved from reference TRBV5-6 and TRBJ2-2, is DAGVTQSPTHLIKTRGQQVTLRCSPKSGHDTVSWYQQALGQGPQFIFQYYEEEERQRGNFPDRFSGHQFPNYSSELNVNALLLGDSALYLCASSPGTETNTGELFFGEGSRLTVL.

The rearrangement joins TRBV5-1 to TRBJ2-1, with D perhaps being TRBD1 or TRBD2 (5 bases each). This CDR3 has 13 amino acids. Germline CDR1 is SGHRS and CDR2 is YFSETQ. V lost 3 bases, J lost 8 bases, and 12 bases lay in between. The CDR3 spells CASSSGRGDEQFF. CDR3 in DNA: TGCGCCAGCAGCTCGGGACGGGGCGATGAGCAGTTCTTC.

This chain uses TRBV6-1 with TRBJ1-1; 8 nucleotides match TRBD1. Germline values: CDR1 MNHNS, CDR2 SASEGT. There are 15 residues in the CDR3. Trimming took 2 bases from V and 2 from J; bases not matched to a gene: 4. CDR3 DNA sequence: TGTGCCAGCAGTGAAAGGCAGGGGGCTAACACTGAAGCTTTCTTT. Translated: CASSERQGANTEAFF.

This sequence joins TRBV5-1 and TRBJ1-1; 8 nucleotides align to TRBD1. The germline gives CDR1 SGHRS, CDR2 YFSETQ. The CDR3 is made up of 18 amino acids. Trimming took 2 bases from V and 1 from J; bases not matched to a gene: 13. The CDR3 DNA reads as TGCGCCAGCAGCTTATCCGCCGGCTACAGGGGGGGGAACACTGAAGCTTTCTTT. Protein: CASSLSAGYRGGNTEAFF.

The chain's CDR3 is CASRHISREETQYF. CDR3 nucleotides: TGTGCCAGCAGACACATTTCTAGGGAGGAGACCCAGTACTTC. The rearrangement links TRBV7-2 to TRBJ2-5, with D possibly being TRBD2 (5 bases). The ends were cut back, 6 bases at V and 5 bases at J, with 16 bases in the middle. CDR1 and CDR2 from the germline V gene are SGHTA and FQGNSA. This CDR3 has 14 residues.

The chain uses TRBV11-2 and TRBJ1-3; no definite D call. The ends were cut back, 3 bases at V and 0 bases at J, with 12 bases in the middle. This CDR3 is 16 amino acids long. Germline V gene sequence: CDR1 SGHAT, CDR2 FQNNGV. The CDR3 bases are TGTGCCAGCAGCTTGGCAGATCCAATCTCTGGAAACACCATATATTTT. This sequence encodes CASSLADPISGNTIYF. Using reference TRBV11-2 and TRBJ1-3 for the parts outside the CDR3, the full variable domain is EAGVAQSPRYKIIEKRQSVAFWCNPISGHATLYWYQQILGQGPKLLIQFQNNGVVDDSQLPKDRFSAERLKGVDSTLKIQPAKLEDSAVYLCASSLADPISGNTIYFGEGSWLTVV.

The CDR3 coding sequence is TGTGCCAGTAGTATCGACAGGGCAGTATTCGCTGGCTACACCTTC. This gives the protein CASSIDRAVFAGYTF. The chain employs TRBV19 and TRBJ1-2; 7 nucleotides align to TRBD1. The V and J ends lost 3 bases and 7 bases, in that order; junction bases with no gene match: 11. Germline CDR1 LNHDA, CDR2 SQIVND (reference sequence). The CDR3 is 15 residues long. Filled out from reference TRBV19 and TRBJ1-2, the complete variable domain reads DGGITQSPKYLFRKEGQNVTLSCEQNLNHDAMYWYRQDPGQGLRLIYYSQIVNDFQKGDIAEGYSVSREKKESFPLTVTSAQKNPTAFYLCASSIDRAVFAGYTFGSGTRLTVV.

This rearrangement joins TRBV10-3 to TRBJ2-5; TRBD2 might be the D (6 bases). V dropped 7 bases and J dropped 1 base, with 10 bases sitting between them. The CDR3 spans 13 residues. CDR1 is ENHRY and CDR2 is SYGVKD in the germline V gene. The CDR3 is CAINRGLQETQYF. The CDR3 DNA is TGTGCCATCAATCGGGGACTCCAAGAGACCCAGTACTTC.